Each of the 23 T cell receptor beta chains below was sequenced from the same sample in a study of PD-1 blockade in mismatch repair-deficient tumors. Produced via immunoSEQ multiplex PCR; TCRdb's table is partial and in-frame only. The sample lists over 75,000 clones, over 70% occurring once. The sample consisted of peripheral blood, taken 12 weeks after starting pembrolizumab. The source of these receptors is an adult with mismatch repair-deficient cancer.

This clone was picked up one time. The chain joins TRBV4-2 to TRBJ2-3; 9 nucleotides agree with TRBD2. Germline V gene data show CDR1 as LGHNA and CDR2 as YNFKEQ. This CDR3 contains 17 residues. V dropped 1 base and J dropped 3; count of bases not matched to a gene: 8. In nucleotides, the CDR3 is TGTGCCAGCAGCCAAGGATGGGCTAGCGGGATTACAGATACGCAGTATTTT. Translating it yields CASSQGWASGITDTQYF.

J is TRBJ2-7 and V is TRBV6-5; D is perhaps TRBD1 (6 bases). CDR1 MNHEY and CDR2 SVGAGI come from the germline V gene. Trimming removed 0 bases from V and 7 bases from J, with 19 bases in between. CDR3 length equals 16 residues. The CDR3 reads CASSYSIDRLKQEQYF. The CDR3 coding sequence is TGTGCCAGCAGTTACTCTATCGACAGGCTCAAACAGGAGCAGTACTTC.

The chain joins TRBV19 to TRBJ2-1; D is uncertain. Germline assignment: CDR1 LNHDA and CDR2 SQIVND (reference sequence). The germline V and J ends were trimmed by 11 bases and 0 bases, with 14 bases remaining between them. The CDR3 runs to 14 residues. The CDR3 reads CAGKRANSYNEQFF. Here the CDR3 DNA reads TGTGCCGGCAAACGGGCTAACTCCTACAATGAGCAGTTCTTC.

The CDR3 loop reads CASSPGGRDTGELFF. The CDR3 DNA follows: TGTGCCAGCTCACCAGGGGGCAGGGACACCGGGGAGCTGTTTTTT. This chain links TRBV18 with TRBJ2-2; D is perhaps TRBD1 (6 bases). Germline V lookup: CDR1 KGHSH, CDR2 LQKENI. The length of the CDR3 is 15 residues. Trimming took 2 bases from V and 3 from J, leaving 10 bases between them.

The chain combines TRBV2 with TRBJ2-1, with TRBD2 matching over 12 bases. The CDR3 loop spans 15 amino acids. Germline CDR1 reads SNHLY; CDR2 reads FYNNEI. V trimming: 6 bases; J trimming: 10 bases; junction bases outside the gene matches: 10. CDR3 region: CASRVGLAGFGEQFF. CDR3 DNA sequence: TGTGCCAGCAGGGTAGGACTAGCGGGATTCGGCGAGCAGTTCTTC.

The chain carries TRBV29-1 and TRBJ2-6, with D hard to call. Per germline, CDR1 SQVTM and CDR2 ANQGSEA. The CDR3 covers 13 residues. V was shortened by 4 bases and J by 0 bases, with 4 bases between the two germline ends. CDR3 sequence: CSVASSGANVLTF. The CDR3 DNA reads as TGCAGCGTTGCTAGCTCTGGGGCCAACGTCCTGACTTTC.

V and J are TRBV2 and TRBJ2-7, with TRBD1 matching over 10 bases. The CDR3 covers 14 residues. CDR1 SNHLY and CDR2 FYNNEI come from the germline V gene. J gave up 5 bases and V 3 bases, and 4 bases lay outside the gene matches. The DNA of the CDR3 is TGTGCCAGCAGTGATGGGGACAGGGGTCACGAGCAGTACTTC. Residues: CASSDGDRGHEQYF.

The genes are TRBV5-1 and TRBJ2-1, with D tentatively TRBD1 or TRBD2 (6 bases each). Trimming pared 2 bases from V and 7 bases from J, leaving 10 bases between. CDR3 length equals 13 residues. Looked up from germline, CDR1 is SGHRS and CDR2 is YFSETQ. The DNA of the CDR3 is TGCGCCAGCAGCTTCGGGGGCTGGAATGAGCAGTTCTTC. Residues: CASSFGGWNEQFF.

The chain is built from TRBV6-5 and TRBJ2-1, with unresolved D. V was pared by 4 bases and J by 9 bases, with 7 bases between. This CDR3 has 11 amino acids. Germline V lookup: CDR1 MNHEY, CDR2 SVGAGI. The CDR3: CASSFLGEQFF. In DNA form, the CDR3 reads TGTGCCAGCAGTTTTCTAGGTGAGCAGTTCTTC.

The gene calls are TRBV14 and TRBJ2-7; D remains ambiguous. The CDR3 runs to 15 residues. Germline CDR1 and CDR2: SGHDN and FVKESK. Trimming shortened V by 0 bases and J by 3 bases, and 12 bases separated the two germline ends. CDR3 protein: CASSQDGVSRYEQYF. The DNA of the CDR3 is TGTGCCAGCAGCCAAGATGGTGTAAGTCGCTACGAGCAGTACTTC.

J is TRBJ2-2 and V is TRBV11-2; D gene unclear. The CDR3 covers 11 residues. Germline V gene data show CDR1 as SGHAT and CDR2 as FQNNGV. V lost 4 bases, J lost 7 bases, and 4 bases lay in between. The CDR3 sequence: CASSSSGELFF. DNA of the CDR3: TGTGCCAGCAGCTCAAGCGGGGAGCTGTTTTTT. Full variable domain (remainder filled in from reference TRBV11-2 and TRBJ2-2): EAGVAQSPRYKIIEKRQSVAFWCNPISGHATLYWYQQILGQGPKLLIQFQNNGVVDDSQLPKDRFSAERLKGVDSTLKIQPAKLEDSAVYLCASSSSGELFFGEGSRLTVL.

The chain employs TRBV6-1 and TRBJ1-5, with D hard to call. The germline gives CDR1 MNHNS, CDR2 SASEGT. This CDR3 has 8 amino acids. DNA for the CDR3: TGTGCAGTACCACCCCAGCATTTT. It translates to CAVPPQHF.

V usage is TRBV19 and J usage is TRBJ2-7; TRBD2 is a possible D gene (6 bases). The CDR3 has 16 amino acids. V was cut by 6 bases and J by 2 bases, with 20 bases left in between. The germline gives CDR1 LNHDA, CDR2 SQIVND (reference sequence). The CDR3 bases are TGTGCCAGTAGCCCGGAGGGCCTTCTACAAACCTACGAGCAGTACTTC. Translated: CASSPEGLLQTYEQYF.

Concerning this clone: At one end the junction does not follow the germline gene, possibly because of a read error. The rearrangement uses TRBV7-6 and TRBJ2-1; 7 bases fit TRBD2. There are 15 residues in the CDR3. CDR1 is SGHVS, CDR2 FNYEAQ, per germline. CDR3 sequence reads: CVSSLIGGSAIEQFF. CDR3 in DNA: TGTGTCAGCAGCTTAATAGGCGGGAGCGCTATTGAGCAGTTCTTC.

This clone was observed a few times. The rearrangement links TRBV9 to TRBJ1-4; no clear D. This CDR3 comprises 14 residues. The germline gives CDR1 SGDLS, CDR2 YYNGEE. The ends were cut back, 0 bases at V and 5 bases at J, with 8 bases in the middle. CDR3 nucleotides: TGTGCCAGCAGCGTAGGAAAGGAGAATGAAAAACTGTTTTTT. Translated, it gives CASSVGKENEKLFF.

The CDR3 region is CASDREMTNEKLFF. The CDR3 region has the DNA TGTGCCAGCGACCGCGAGATGACTAATGAAAAACTGTTTTTT. The chain has TRBV6-1 and TRBJ1-4; D unclear. Germline-derived CDR1 and CDR2 are MNHNS and SASEGT. V was trimmed by 8 bases and J by 2 bases, leaving 12 bases between them. This CDR3 has 14 residues.

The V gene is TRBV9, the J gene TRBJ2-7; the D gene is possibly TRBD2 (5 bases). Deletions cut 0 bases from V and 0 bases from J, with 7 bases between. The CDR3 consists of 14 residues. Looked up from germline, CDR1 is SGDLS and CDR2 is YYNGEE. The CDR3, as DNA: TGTGCCAGCAGCGTAGGGAGGAGCTCCTACGAGCAGTACTTC. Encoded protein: CASSVGRSSYEQYF.

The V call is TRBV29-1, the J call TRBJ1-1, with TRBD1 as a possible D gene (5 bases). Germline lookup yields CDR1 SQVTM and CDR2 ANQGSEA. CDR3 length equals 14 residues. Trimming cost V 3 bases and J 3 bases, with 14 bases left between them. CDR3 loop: CSVEEFGRDTEAFF. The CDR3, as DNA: TGCAGCGTTGAGGAATTCGGCAGGGACACTGAAGCTTTCTTT. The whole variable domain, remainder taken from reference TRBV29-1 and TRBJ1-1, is SAVISQKPSRDICQRGTSLTIQCQVDSQVTMMFWYRQQPGQSLTLIATANQGSEATYESGFVIDKFPISRPNLTFSTLTVSNMSPEDSSIYLCSVEEFGRDTEAFFGQGTRLTVV.

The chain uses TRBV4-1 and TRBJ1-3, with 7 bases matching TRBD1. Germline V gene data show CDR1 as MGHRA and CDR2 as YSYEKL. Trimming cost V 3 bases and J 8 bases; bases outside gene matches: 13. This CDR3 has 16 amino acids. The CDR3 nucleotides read TGCGCCAGCAGCCAGAGCCGGGACAGCGGTGTTGACACCATATATTTT. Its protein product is CASSQSRDSGVDTIYF.

CDR3 DNA sequence: TGCGCCAGCAGTGAGCGAGCGGTGGCCGGGGAGCTGTTTTTT. Protein: CASSERAVAGELFF. The chain couples TRBV10-1 to TRBJ2-2; D is perhaps TRBD2 (5 bases). CDR3 length: 14 amino acids. V shed 2 bases and J shed 6 bases, with 10 bases lying between them. Germline CDR1 WNHNN, CDR2 SYGVQD (reference sequence).

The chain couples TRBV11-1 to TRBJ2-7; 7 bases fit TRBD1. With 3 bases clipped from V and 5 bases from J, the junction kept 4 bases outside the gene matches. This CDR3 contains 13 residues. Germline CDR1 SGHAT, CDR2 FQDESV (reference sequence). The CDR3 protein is CASSFDRADEQYF. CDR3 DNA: TGTGCCAGCAGCTTTGACAGGGCCGACGAGCAGTACTTC.

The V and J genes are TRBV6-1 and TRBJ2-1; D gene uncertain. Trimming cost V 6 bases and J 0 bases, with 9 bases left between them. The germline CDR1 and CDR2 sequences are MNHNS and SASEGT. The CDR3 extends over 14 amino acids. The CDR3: CASRHSSSYNEQFF. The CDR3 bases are TGTGCCAGCAGACACTCTAGCTCCTACAATGAGCAGTTCTTC.

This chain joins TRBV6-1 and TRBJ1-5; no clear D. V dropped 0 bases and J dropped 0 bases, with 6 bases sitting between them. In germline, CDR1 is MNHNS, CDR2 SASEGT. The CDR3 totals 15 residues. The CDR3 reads CASSEALLSNQPQHF. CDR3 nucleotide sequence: TGTGCCAGCAGTGAAGCGCTTCTTAGCAATCAGCCCCAGCATTTT.